Following are 30 T cell receptor beta chains from one sample sequenced in a study of blood T cell repertoires in COVID-19 (TCRdb year 2020). Library method: the immunoSEQ multiplex PCR assay. What TCRdb holds here is the immuneACCESS table cut down to in-frame rearrangements. Part of the clones is not present; checked against another copy, under half of the missing clones reflect an unresolved V gene, and the others are unexplained. The sample table lists 200,000 to 250,000 clones, 83% of them with a count of one. 4.5% to 5% of the sample rests with the top ten. Sequenced: PBMCs or T cells enriched from blood (not recorded which). These receptor sequences come from a woman in her forties or fifties who had been exposed to COVID-19.

V gene TRBV7-9 combines with J gene TRBJ1-1, with a weak D call TRBD1 (5 bases). This CDR3 is 15 amino acids long. V gave up 2 bases and J gave up 4 bases, with 14 bases separating them. Germline lookup yields CDR1 SEHNR and CDR2 FQNEAQ (reference sequence). The CDR3 DNA is TGTGCCAGCAGCTTATTTCAGGGCTCGGGCACTGAAGCTTTCTTT. Translated, it gives CASSLFQGSGTEAFF.

V is TRBV5-8 and J is TRBJ2-7; tentatively, D is TRBD2 (7 bases). The CDR3 extends over 14 amino acids. CDR1 SGHTS and CDR2 YDEGEE come from the germline V gene. Trimming left V 4 bases short and J 2 bases short, with 13 bases between. CDR3 residues: CASSKRGAAYEQYF. CDR3 bases: TGTGCCAGCAGCAAACGGGGGGCCGCCTACGAGCAGTACTTC.

CDR3 protein: CASSRYLLAGFDTGELFF. CDR3 nucleotide sequence: TGTGCCAGCAGTCGGTACCTCTTAGCGGGGTTCGACACCGGGGAGCTGTTTTTT. This chain connects TRBV6-6 to TRBJ2-2; TRBD2 matches at 8 bases. Germline CDR1 MNHNY, CDR2 SVGAGI (reference sequence). CDR3 length equals 18 residues. J gave up 3 bases and V 5 bases, and 14 bases lay outside the gene matches.

This chain joins TRBV28 and TRBJ2-3; tentative D call: TRBD1 (6 bases). The germline V gene has CDR1 MDHEN and CDR2 SYDVKM. CDR3 size: 14 residues. V gave up 4 bases and J gave up 1 base, with 9 bases separating them. CDR3 in amino acids: CASSSRQGTDTQYF. CDR3 coding DNA: TGTGCCAGCAGTTCTCGACAGGGCACAGATACGCAGTATTTT.

The chain recombines TRBV7-2 with TRBJ1-1, with D perhaps TRBD1 (5 bases). The germline V gene encodes CDR1 SGHTA and CDR2 FQGNSA. V was pared by 5 bases and J by 4 bases, with 17 bases between. The CDR3 loop spans 15 amino acids. CDR3 bases: TGTGCCAGCAGCGCGTCGGGGGGGGTTAGCACTGAAGCTTTCTTT. Translating it yields CASSASGGVSTEAFF.

This clone was detected once. The gene calls are TRBV7-2 and TRBJ1-1, with a possible D match to TRBD1 (5 bases). Between the trimmed V and J ends, which lost 1 base and 3 bases, there was a span of 12 bases. The germline gives CDR1 SGHTA, CDR2 FQGNSA. The CDR3 runs to 15 residues. DNA for the CDR3: TGTGCCAGCAGCTTAGGGGGGGTTGGGTACACTGAAGCTTTCTTT. This translates into CASSLGGVGYTEAFF.

The V and J genes are TRBV6-4 and TRBJ2-1, with 9 bases that match TRBD1. Trimming removed 8 bases from V and 7 bases from J; junction bases left unmatched: 6. The V gene's germline CDR1 is MRHNA and CDR2 SNTAGT. The CDR3 is 13 residues long. CDR3 in amino acids: CASARDRDNEQFF. The CDR3 nucleotides are TGTGCCAGCGCCCGGGACAGGGATAATGAGCAGTTCTTC.

The CDR3 DNA reads TGTGCCAGCAGTGAATCGGGAAGAAAGCTGAACACTGAAGCTTTCTTT. Protein: CASSESGRKLNTEAFF. The chain links TRBV2 to TRBJ1-1; D gene uncertain. V was shortened by 2 bases and J by 0 bases, with 13 bases between the two germline ends. The CDR3 extends over 16 amino acids. In germline, CDR1 is SNHLY, CDR2 FYNNEI.

CDR3 protein: CASSPPGQGPRAQYF. For the CDR3, the DNA is TGTGCCAGCAGCCCTCCAGGACAGGGGCCAAGGGCCCAGTACTTC. V gene TRBV7-2 combines with J gene TRBJ2-5; 9 bases are a match to TRBD1. The CDR3 covers 15 residues. V lost 5 bases to trimming and J lost 9 bases; unmatched junction nucleotides: 13. Germline assignment: CDR1 SGHTA and CDR2 FQGNSA.

The rearrangement links TRBV3-1 (or the pseudogene TRBV3-2) to TRBJ1-4; D ambiguous. Deletions cut 4 bases from V and 0 bases from J, with 9 bases between. CDR1 is LGHDT, CDR2 YNNKEL, per germline (reference sequence). The CDR3 loop spans 15 amino acids. CDR3 coding DNA: TGTGCCAGCAGCCGTGGACTTTCAACTAATGAAAAACTGTTTTTT. The encoded protein is CASSRGLSTNEKLFF.

The chain couples TRBV5-1 to TRBJ1-5; no clear D gene. There are 14 residues in the CDR3. With 3 bases removed from V and 5 bases from J, the gap between germline ends came to 12 bases. From germline, CDR1 is SGHRS and CDR2 YFSETQ. As DNA, the CDR3 is TGCGCCAGCAGCTGGTCGACATGGGATCAGCCCCAGCATTTT. This codes for CASSWSTWDQPQHF.

About this clone: This could be a read error, since a much larger clone is one nucleotide away. V and J are TRBV3-1 (or the pseudogene TRBV3-2) and TRBJ1-1; D may be TRBD1 (5 bases). Germline lookup yields CDR1 LGHDT and CDR2 YNNKEL (reference sequence). The V and J ends lost 5 bases and 4 bases respectively, with 11 bases between them. CDR3 length: 13 amino acids. This CDR3 reads CASSLYGGTEAFF. CDR3 sequence (DNA): TGTGCCAGCAGCTTGTACGGGGGCACTGAAGCTTTCTTT.

J is TRBJ2-5 and V is TRBV7-2; D perhaps matches TRBD1 (6 bases). Trimming removed 5 bases at V and 5 bases at J, with 9 bases between. This CDR3 region has 12 residues. The germline V gene encodes CDR1 SGHTA and CDR2 FQGNSA. CDR3 DNA: TGTGCCAGCAGCCAGGGGTGGGAGACCCAGTACTTC. Amino acid sequence: CASSQGWETQYF.

This clone was seen ten or more times. The same CDR3 is also encoded by other DNA sequences in this sample. The V gene is TRBV7-2, the J gene TRBJ2-7; the match to TRBD2 covers 10 bases. This CDR3 has 14 amino acids. The V gene's germline CDR1 is SGHTA and CDR2 FQGNSA. J gave up 4 bases and V 5 bases, and 5 bases lay outside the gene matches. This chain's CDR3 is CASSPWTSGYEQYF. For the CDR3, the DNA is TGTGCCAGCAGCCCTTGGACTAGCGGTTACGAGCAGTACTTC. Drawing the rest from reference TRBV7-2 and TRBJ2-7, the complete variable domain is GAGVSQSPSNKVTEKGKDVELRCDPISGHTALYWYRQSLGQGLEFLIYFQGNSAPDKSGLPSDRFSAERTGGSVSTLTIQRTQQEDSAVYLCASSPWTSGYEQYFGPGTRLTVT.

V gene TRBV7-9 combines with J gene TRBJ1-1, with a tentative D call TRBD1 (6 bases). The V gene's germline CDR1 is SEHNR and CDR2 FQNEAQ (reference sequence). Trimming took 4 bases from V and 1 from J, leaving 16 bases between them. The CDR3 extends over 16 amino acids. The CDR3 region is CASSWTLKQGNTEAFF. The DNA of the CDR3 is TGTGCCAGCAGCTGGACCCTCAAACAGGGGAACACTGAAGCTTTCTTT.

This rearrangement joins TRBV28 to TRBJ1-6; D possibly corresponds to TRBD1 (6 bases). The germline V and J ends were trimmed by 6 bases and 0 bases, with 15 bases remaining between them. CDR1 and CDR2 (germline): MDHEN, SYDVKM. This CDR3 contains 17 residues. CDR3 protein: CASRDDRFPSYNSPLHF. The CDR3 DNA follows: TGTGCCAGCAGAGATGACAGGTTCCCCTCCTATAATTCACCCCTCCACTTT. Looking up the rest from reference TRBV28 and TRBJ1-6 gives the full variable domain: DVKVTQSSRYLVKRTGEKVFLECVQDMDHENMFWYRQDPGLGLRLIYFSYDVKMKEKGDIPEGYSVSREKKERFSLILESASTNQTSMYLCASRDDRFPSYNSPLHFGNGTRLTVT.

The chain is built from TRBV2 and TRBJ1-2; the D is unclear. The CDR3 runs to 14 residues. V dropped 4 bases and J dropped 2 bases, with 11 bases sitting between them. CDR1 and CDR2 (germline): SNHLY, FYNNEI. CDR3 amino acids: CASSVPGTNYGYTF. The CDR3, as DNA: TGTGCCAGCAGTGTCCCGGGAACCAACTATGGCTACACCTTC. Based on the CDR3 plus reference TRBV2 and TRBJ1-2, the full variable domain is EPEVTQTPSHQVTQMGQEVILRCVPISNHLYFYWYRQILGQKVEFLVSFYNNEISEKSEIFDDQFSVERPDGSNFTLKIRSTKLEDSAMYFCASSVPGTNYGYTFGSGTRLTVV.

The genes are TRBV30 and TRBJ1-1, with D possibly matching TRBD1 (5 bases). Trimming removed 1 base from V and 5 bases from J, with 17 bases in between. Germline assignment: CDR1 GTSNPN and CDR2 SVGIG (reference sequence). This CDR3 has 15 residues. The CDR3 protein is CAWSALWDLLTEAFF. CDR3 DNA: TGTGCCTGGAGTGCCTTATGGGACTTATTAACTGAAGCTTTCTTT.

This clone was counted only a few times. J is TRBJ1-4 and V is TRBV10-2, with D perhaps matching TRBD1 (5 bases). The length of the CDR3 is 13 residues. V was cut by 0 bases and J by 11 bases, with 10 bases left in between. Germline V gives CDR1 WSHSY, CDR2 SAAADI. CDR3 in DNA: TGCGCCAGCAGTGAGTCGACAGTCCCGAAACTGTTTTTT. Translated: CASSESTVPKLFF.

The chain has TRBV10-3 and TRBJ2-6; D is possibly TRBD1 (5 bases). Germline V gene lookup returns CDR1 ENHRY and CDR2 SYGVKD. Trimming took 3 bases from V and 0 from J, leaving 9 bases between them. The CDR3 consists of 16 residues. CDR3 in amino acids: CAISDWGGSGANVLTF. In DNA form, the CDR3 reads TGTGCCATCAGTGACTGGGGCGGCTCTGGGGCCAACGTCCTGACTTTC.

The chain links TRBV19 to TRBJ2-7, with a possible D match to TRBD1 (5 bases). The CDR3 contains 13 residues. Germline V lookup: CDR1 LNHDA, CDR2 SQIVND (reference sequence). Between the trimmed V and J ends, which lost 0 bases and 5 bases, there was a span of 8 bases. The CDR3 here is CASSIDKGNEQYF. CDR3 sequence (DNA): TGTGCCAGTAGTATAGATAAGGGGAACGAGCAGTACTTC. Filled out from reference TRBV19 and TRBJ2-7, the complete variable domain reads DGGITQSPKYLFRKEGQNVTLSCEQNLNHDAMYWYRQDPGQGLRLIYYSQIVNDFQKGDIAEGYSVSREKKESFPLTVTSAQKNPTAFYLCASSIDKGNEQYFGPGTRLTVT.

This clone was found many times. The rearrangement links TRBV29-1 to TRBJ2-1; D possibly corresponds to TRBD2 (6 bases). Germline V gives CDR1 SQVTM, CDR2 ANQGSEA. V dropped 3 bases and J dropped 10 bases, with 19 bases sitting between them. The CDR3 contains 14 residues. The CDR3 reads CSVELRGVRGEQFF. The CDR3 bases are TGCAGCGTTGAGTTACGCGGGGTCCGCGGGGAGCAGTTCTTC.

The chain recombines TRBV14 with TRBJ2-7; TRBD1 matches at 10 bases. Germline lookup yields CDR1 SGHDN and CDR2 FVKESK. The CDR3 is 13 residues long. Losses at the gene ends were 4 bases for V and 4 bases for J; bases not matched to a gene: 1. Here the CDR3 DNA reads TGTGCCAGCAGCCGGGACAGGGGATACGAGCAGTACTTC. Protein sequence: CASSRDRGYEQYF.

This chain joins TRBV7-3 and TRBJ2-1; D unresolved. The CDR3 consists of 17 residues. Germline V gene sequence: CDR1 SGHTA, CDR2 FQGTGA. Trimming left V 3 bases short and J 5 bases short, with 20 bases between. The CDR3 loop is CASSFTGPLKSHNEQFF. The DNA for the CDR3 is TGTGCCAGCAGCTTTACTGGGCCCCTTAAATCCCACAATGAGCAGTTCTTC.

The CDR3 spells CASSYSTGSGNQPQHF. The CDR3 DNA follows: TGTGCCAGCAGTTACTCCACAGGGTCCGGCAATCAGCCCCAGCATTTT. The rearrangement uses TRBV6-2 or TRBV6-3 and TRBJ1-5; maybe TRBD1 (6 bases). The V gene's germline CDR1 is MNHEY and CDR2 SVGEGT. The CDR3 consists of 16 residues. Trimming stripped 0 bases from V and 2 bases from J, with 11 bases between.

The count of this clone is one. The chain is built from TRBV14 and TRBJ1-2; 7 bases fit TRBD1. CDR1 and CDR2 from the germline V gene are SGHDN and FVKESK. Unmatched junction bases numbered 12, after V lost 4 bases and J lost 4 bases. The CDR3 is 16 residues long. The CDR3, as DNA: TGTGCCAGCAGCCCCACCCCGGACAGGTCCTCCTATGGCTACACCTTC. It specifies CASSPTPDRSSYGYTF.

V and J are TRBV2 and TRBJ2-7, with 8 bases lining up with TRBD1. V was pared by 3 bases and J by 7 bases, with 5 bases of the junction left unmatched. Germline loops: CDR1 SNHLY, CDR2 FYNNEI. There are 13 residues in the CDR3. CDR3 DNA: TGTGCCAGCAGTGACCAGGGGGCCTGGGAGCAGTACTTC. Residues: CASSDQGAWEQYF.

The chain carries TRBV5-5 and TRBJ1-3, with TRBD1 matching 7 bases. V shed 0 bases and J 1 base; nucleotides not matched to a gene: 7. The CDR3 has 17 amino acids. The germline V gene encodes CDR1 SGHKS and CDR2 YYEKEE (reference sequence). The CDR3 spells CASSLDSRGASGNTIYF. For the CDR3, the DNA is TGTGCCAGCAGCTTGGACAGCAGGGGGGCGTCTGGAAACACCATATATTTT. The full variable domain, its missing parts supplied by reference TRBV5-5 and TRBJ1-3, is DAGVTQSPTHLIKTRGQQVTLRCSPISGHKSVSWYQQVLGQGPQFIFQYYEKEERGRGNFPDRFSARQFPNYSSELNVNALLLGDSALYLCASSLDSRGASGNTIYFGEGSWLTVV.

The J gene is TRBJ1-1, the V gene TRBV6-5, with a tentative D call TRBD1 (5 bases). Deletions cut 6 bases from V and 4 bases from J, with 12 bases between. The germline V gene encodes CDR1 MNHEY and CDR2 SVGAGI. The CDR3 covers 13 residues. The CDR3: CASSLGRGTEAFF. The DNA for the CDR3 is TGTGCCAGCAGCCTAGGGAGGGGCACTGAAGCTTTCTTT.

This chain links TRBV5-1 with TRBJ1-1; no firm D call. Germline assignment: CDR1 SGHRS and CDR2 YFSETQ. CDR3 length: 12 amino acids. V lost 1 base to trimming and J lost 4 bases, with 5 bases between them. The CDR3 reads CASSLSRTEAFF. The CDR3 DNA sequence: TGCGCCAGCAGCTTGAGCCGCACTGAAGCTTTCTTT. The whole variable domain, filled in from reference TRBV5-1 and TRBJ1-1, reads KAGVTQTPRYLIKTRGQQVTLSCSPISGHRSVSWYQQTPGQGLQFLFEYFSETQRNKGNFPGRFSGRQFSNSRSEMNVSTLELGDSALYLCASSLSRTEAFFGQGTRLTVV.